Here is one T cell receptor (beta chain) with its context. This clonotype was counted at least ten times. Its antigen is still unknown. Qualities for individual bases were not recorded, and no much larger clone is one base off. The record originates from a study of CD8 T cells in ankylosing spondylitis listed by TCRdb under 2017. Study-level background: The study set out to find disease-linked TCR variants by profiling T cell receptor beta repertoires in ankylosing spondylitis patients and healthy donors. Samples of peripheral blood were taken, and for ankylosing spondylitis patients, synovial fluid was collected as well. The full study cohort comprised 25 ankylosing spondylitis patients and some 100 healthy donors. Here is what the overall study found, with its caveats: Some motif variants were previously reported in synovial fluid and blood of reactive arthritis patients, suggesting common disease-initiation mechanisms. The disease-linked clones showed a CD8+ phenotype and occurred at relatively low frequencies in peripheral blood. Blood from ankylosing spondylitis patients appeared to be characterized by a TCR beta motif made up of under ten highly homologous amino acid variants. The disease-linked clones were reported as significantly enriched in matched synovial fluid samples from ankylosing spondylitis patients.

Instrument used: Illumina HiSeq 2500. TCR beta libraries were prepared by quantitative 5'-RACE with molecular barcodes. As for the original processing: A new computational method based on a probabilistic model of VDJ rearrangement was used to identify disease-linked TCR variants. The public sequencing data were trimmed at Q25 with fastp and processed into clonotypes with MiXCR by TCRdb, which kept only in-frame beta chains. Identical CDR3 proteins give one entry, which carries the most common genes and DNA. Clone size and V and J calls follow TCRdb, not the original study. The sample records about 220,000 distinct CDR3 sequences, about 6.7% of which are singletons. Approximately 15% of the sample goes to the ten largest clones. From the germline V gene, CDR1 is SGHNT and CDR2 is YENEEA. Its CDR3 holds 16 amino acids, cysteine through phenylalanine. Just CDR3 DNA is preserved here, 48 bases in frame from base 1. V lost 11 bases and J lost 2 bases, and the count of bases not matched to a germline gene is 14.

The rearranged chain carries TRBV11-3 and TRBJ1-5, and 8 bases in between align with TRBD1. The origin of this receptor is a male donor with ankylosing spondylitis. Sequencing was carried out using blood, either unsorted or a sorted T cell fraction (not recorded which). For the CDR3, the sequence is CAGTGQGFFGNQPQHF. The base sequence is TGTGCCGGTACAGGACAGGGCTTTTTTGGCAATCAGCCCCAGCATTTT. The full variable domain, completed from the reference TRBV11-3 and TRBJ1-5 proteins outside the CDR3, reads EAGVVQSPRYKIIEKKQPVAFWCNPISGHNTLYWYLQNLGQGPELLIRYENEEAVDDSQLPKDRFSAERLKGVDSTLKIQPAELGDSAVYLCAGTGQGFFGNQPQHFGDGTRLSIL.